This T cell receptor (beta chain) comes out of a study of T cell repertoires in cytomegalovirus infection. In the study overall: Public TCR beta signatures indicated both CMV infection and matching HLA type. Study conclusions and caveats: Summed public TCR beta family frequency identified CMV carriers bearing the relevant HLA. Clonotypes of TCR beta that were HLA-C-restricted and CMV-specific dominated the ex vivo response.

The germline CDR1 and CDR2 sequences are MDHEN and SYDVKM. CDR3 length equals 16 residues. The V end lost 4 bases, the J end lost 1 base, and 13 bases lay between the germline ends. TCRdb analysed the reads with MiXCR anew, one entry per CDR3 protein. Here the sample spans about 110,000 distinct CDR3 sequences, over 9.5% being singletons. This clonotype was seen a few times. Antigen: not known. The clonotype originates from a human donor in good health (CMV status not recorded). Some clones in this sample may be carry-over from other donors' samples. The sequencing input was PBMCs, sequenced either directly or after in vitro stimulation (not recorded which). The gene calls are TRBV28 and TRBJ2-2; tentative D call: TRBD2 (6 bases). CDR3 bases: TGTGCCAGCAGTTCCCTCCCGGGGGAGAACACCGGGGAGCTGTTTTTT. It specifies CASSSLPGENTGELFF. Full variable domain (missing parts from reference TRBV28 and TRBJ2-2): DVKVTQSSRYLVKRTGEKVFLECVQDMDHENMFWYRQDPGLGLRLIYFSYDVKMKEKGDIPEGYSVSREKKERFSLILESASTNQTSMYLCASSSLPGENTGELFFGEGSRLTVL.